Listed here are 13 T cell receptor beta chains from one sample, sequenced in a study of cytomegalovirus exposure and HLA in healthy donors. Vbeta (60) and Jbeta (13) primers were used in the PCR. Clones were sequenced by immunoSEQ multiplex PCR, and TCRdb holds only the in-frame ones, with some missing. The table includes 150,000 to 200,000 clones, 80% to 90% detected once. Source material: PBMCs. All receptors come from a man aged 18 to 29 in good health and CMV-seropositive.

The chain recombines TRBV15 with TRBJ1-1; D not resolved. Per the germline V gene, CDR1 is LNHNV and CDR2 is YYDKDF (reference sequence). Trimming cost V 0 bases and J 4 bases, with 15 bases left between them. The CDR3 covers 16 residues. CDR3 loop: CATSRDRALGVTEAFF. Here the CDR3 DNA reads TGTGCCACCAGCAGAGATCGTGCGTTGGGAGTCACTGAAGCTTTCTTT.

This clone was detected a few times. The rearrangement links TRBV7-9 to TRBJ1-1; D gene unclear. V lost 4 bases, J lost 4 bases, and 13 bases lay in between. This CDR3 comprises 14 residues. The germline V gene encodes CDR1 SEHNR and CDR2 FQNEAQ (reference sequence). CDR3 nucleotides: TGTGCCAGCAGCTCCCTAACCGTCTTCACTGAAGCTTTCTTT. Translated: CASSSLTVFTEAFF.

The V call is TRBV27, the J call TRBJ2-7, with D tentatively TRBD2 (5 bases). Looked up from germline, CDR1 is MNHEY and CDR2 is SMNVEV (reference sequence). The CDR3 covers 12 residues. The V and J ends lost 11 bases and 0 bases respectively, with 11 bases between them. The CDR3: CAVTGSSYEQYF. Here the CDR3 DNA reads TGTGCCGTTACGGGGAGCTCCTACGAGCAGTACTTC.

This chain connects TRBV27 to TRBJ1-1, with D maybe TRBD1 (6 bases). Germline loops: CDR1 MNHEY, CDR2 SMNVEV (reference sequence). V gave up 2 bases and J gave up 2 bases, with 12 bases separating them. The CDR3 loop spans 15 amino acids. CDR3 region: CASSLIWTANTEAFF. For the CDR3, the DNA is TGTGCCAGCAGTTTAATTTGGACAGCTAACACTGAAGCTTTCTTT.

The V gene is TRBV5-4, the J gene TRBJ1-1, with unresolved D. Germline V lookup: CDR1 SGHNT, CDR2 YYREEE (reference sequence). V lost 1 base to trimming and J lost 0 bases, with 16 bases between them. The length of the CDR3 is 17 residues. For the CDR3, the DNA is TGTGCCAGCAGCTTGATATTCGGAGGGTTAATGAACACTGAAGCTTTCTTT. This sequence encodes CASSLIFGGLMNTEAFF.

For this clone: The same CDR3 is also encoded by other DNA sequences in this sample. The chain is built from TRBV6-1 and TRBJ1-6, with TRBD1 identical over 7 bases. CDR3 size: 13 residues. V lost 8 bases to trimming and J lost 5 bases; unmatched junction nucleotides: 3. Germline loops: CDR1 MNHNS, CDR2 SASEGT. The DNA for the CDR3 is TGTGCCAGCTCCGGGACAGATAATTCACCCCTCCACTTT. Translated: CASSGTDNSPLHF.

On this clone itself: The sample holds other DNA sequences that translate to the same CDR3. The V call is TRBV27, the J call TRBJ1-2, with a tentative D call TRBD1 (6 bases). The CDR3 spans 12 residues. V was clipped by 5 bases and J by 5 bases, with 9 bases between them. Germline-derived CDR1 and CDR2 are MNHEY and SMNVEV (reference sequence). The CDR3 is CASSVGGYGYTF. In DNA form, the CDR3 reads TGTGCCAGCAGTGTAGGGGGATATGGCTACACCTTC.

This clone was detected a few times. The chain couples TRBV5-6 to TRBJ2-7; the D is unclear. The germline V and J ends were trimmed by 0 bases and 4 bases, with 5 bases remaining between them. The length of the CDR3 is 12 residues. CDR1 and CDR2 (germline): SGHDT, YYEEEE. The CDR3 DNA is TGTGCCAGCAGCTTGGGCGAGTACGAGCAGTACTTC. Amino acids: CASSLGEYEQYF.

The rearrangement joins TRBV7-8 to TRBJ2-7; the D is unclear. The CDR3 contains 14 residues. Trimming left V 1 base short and J 3 bases short, with 10 bases between. Germline assignment: CDR1 SGHVS and CDR2 FQNEAQ. The CDR3 DNA sequence: TGTGCCAGCAGCTTAGGCTCCACCAGCTACGAGCAGTACTTC. It yields the protein CASSLGSTSYEQYF.

The J gene is TRBJ1-1, the V gene TRBV28; D call uncertain. The CDR3 runs to 13 residues. With 2 bases removed from V and 1 base from J, the gap between germline ends came to 5 bases. Germline lookup yields CDR1 MDHEN and CDR2 SYDVKM. CDR3 protein: CASSLGQNTEAFF. CDR3 DNA sequence: TGTGCCAGCAGTTTAGGGCAGAACACTGAAGCTTTCTTT.

The chain is built from TRBV27 and TRBJ2-5; D gene ambiguous. The end of the DNA is better explained by TRBJ2-7, so the J call may be wrong. The germline V gene has CDR1 MNHEY and CDR2 SMNVEV (reference sequence). The CDR3 totals 13 residues. The CDR3 DNA is TGTGCCAGCAGTTCAGGTTCCGGCTACGAGCAGTACTTC. This sequence encodes CASSSGSGYEQYF.

The chain employs TRBV2 and TRBJ1-2; 7 bases fit TRBD1. The germline V gene encodes CDR1 SNHLY and CDR2 FYNNEI. V lost 0 bases, J lost 7 bases, and 8 bases stayed unmatched. The CDR3 runs to 15 residues. CDR3 sequence reads: CASSEAGQLYGGYTF. As DNA, the CDR3 is TGTGCCAGCAGTGAAGCGGGACAGTTATATGGTGGCTACACCTTC.

V gene TRBV9 combines with J gene TRBJ2-6, with 7 bases identical to TRBD2. Unmatched junction bases numbered 6, after V lost 0 bases and J lost 0 bases. The CDR3 runs to 18 residues. Per the germline V gene, CDR1 is SGDLS and CDR2 is YYNGEE. The CDR3 region is CASSVGLAVSSGANVLTF. The CDR3 bases are TGTGCCAGCAGCGTAGGGCTAGCGGTGTCCTCTGGGGCCAACGTCCTGACTTTC.